This paragraph covers one T cell receptor (beta chain) sequence. It has no known antigen specificity. Per-base qualities were not stored, and no clone one base away is much larger. Libraries were constructed by RT-PCR. Sequencing took place on an Illumina HiSeq 2500. The public sequencing data were trimmed at Q25 with fastp and processed into clonotypes with MiXCR by TCRdb, which kept only in-frame beta chains. Each CDR3 protein gets just one entry, which takes the most common genes and DNA from the rows behind it. The sample includes about 700,000 distinct CDR3 sequences, with about 15% observed a single time. Around 6.5% of the sample is held by the ten biggest clonotypes. The data derive from a study of response to subunit inactivated influenza vaccine (dated by TCRdb to between 2018 and 2020). As for the study more broadly: The study used deep quantitative T cell receptor repertoire profiling to track responses to a trivalent subunit inactivated influenza vaccine. The study at large found these results: The authors suggested that each seasonal influenza vaccination may recruit only a limited number of new T cells.

Taken from the germline V gene (reference sequence), the CDR1 and CDR2 loops are DFQATT and SNEGSKA. The CDR3 runs 16 residues from the cysteine to the phenylalanine. Solely the CDR3 DNA is kept, with 48 bases framed from the first base. V is cut back by 5 bases and J by 0 bases, with 8 bases in the junction unmatched. Rearrangement joined TRBV20-1 to TRBJ2-1, and 9 junctional nucleotides match TRBD1. This TCR was recovered from a man aged 50 or older who received an inactivated influenza vaccine. Donor details come from another sample of the same person, matched by shared clones. Sequenced here: PBMCs from blood, sampled about 14 days before vaccination. The DNA is TGCAGTGCTGCTGCCGGGACAGGGAGCTCCTACAATGAGCAGTTCTTC. This translates into CSAAAGTGSSYNEQFF.